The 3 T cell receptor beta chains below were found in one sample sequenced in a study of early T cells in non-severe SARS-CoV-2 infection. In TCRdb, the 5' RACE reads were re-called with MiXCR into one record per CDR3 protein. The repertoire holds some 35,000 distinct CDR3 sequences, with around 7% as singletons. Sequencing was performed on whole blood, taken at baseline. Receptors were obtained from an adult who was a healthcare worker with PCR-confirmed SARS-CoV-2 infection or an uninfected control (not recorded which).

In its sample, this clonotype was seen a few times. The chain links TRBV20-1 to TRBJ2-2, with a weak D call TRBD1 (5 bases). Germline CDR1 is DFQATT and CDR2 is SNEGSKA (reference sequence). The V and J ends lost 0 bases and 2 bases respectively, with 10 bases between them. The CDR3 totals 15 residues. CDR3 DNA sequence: TGCAGTGCTAGAGATAGGGGTCCAAACACCGGGGAGCTGTTTTTT. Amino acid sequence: CSARDRGPNTGELFF.

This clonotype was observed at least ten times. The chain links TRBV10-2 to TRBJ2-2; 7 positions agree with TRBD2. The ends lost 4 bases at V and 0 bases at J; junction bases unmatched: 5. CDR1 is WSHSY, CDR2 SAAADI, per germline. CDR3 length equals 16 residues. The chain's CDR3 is CASSAGSGANTGELFF. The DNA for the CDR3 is TGCGCCAGCAGTGCAGGGAGCGGGGCGAACACCGGGGAGCTGTTTTTT.

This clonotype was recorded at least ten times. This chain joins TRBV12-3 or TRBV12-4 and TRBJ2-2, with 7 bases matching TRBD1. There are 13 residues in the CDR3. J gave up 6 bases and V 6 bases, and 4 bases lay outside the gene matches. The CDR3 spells CASSNTGAGELFF. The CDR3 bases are TGTGCCAGCAGCAATACAGGGGCCGGGGAGCTGTTTTTT.